This TCR beta chain comes out of a study of blood T cell repertoires in COVID-19. As for the study in general: The United States, Italy and Spain supplied acute and convalescent COVID-19 samples. The cDNA or gDNA used as material had been derived from T cells, B-cell-depleted T cells, or PBMCs.

The authors' processing: Quantification of nucleated cells was approximated via reference gene primer amplification. The repertoire was sequenced with immunoSEQ multiplex PCR; TCRdb's copy has only in-frame clones and lacks some. V, J and clone size were drawn from that table, and D and trimming were deduced from the DNA. The sample contains tens of thousands of clones, 80% to 90% of which appear only once. Trimming cost V 0 bases and J 5 bases, with 11 bases left between them. CDR1 and CDR2 (germline): LNHNV, YYDKDF (reference sequence). The CDR3 extends over 16 amino acids. The sequence was obtained from a man aged 50 or older with active or convalescent COVID-19. The sequencing input was peripheral blood. V is TRBV15 and J is TRBJ1-6; tentative D call: TRBD1 (5 bases). The chain's CDR3 is CATSRDPGGDNSPLHF. In DNA form, the CDR3 reads TGTGCCACCAGCAGAGACCCAGGAGGGGATAATTCACCCCTCCACTTT.